This entry features one T cell receptor (beta chain) sequence. What it recognizes is unknown. Other DNA variants within this sample encode the same CDR3. The data originate from a study of shared clonotypes between healthy human individuals. Study results and limitations: Larger richness was generally estimated for naive than memory subsets.

Assay used: immunoSEQ multiplex PCR; TCRdb lists only in-frame clones, some missing. The sample records roughly 2 million clones, approximately 94% being singletons. In germline, CDR1 is MNHEY, CDR2 SMNVEV (reference sequence). The CDR3 loop spans 14 amino acids. Trimming at V came to 5 bases and at J to 0 bases, leaving 1 base not matched to a gene. Terminally differentiated effector memory CD45RA+ cells were excluded from the naive CD8 cells, which were CD45RO-negative and positively selected for CCR7. The genes are TRBV27 and TRBJ1-5; 7 bases are a match to TRBD1. The sequenced sample was naive CD8+ T cells sorted from blood. The origin of this receptor is a man aged 18-30 years in good health. The CDR3 protein is CASSRTGSNQPQHF. CDR3 coding DNA: TGTGCCAGCAGTAGGACAGGTAGCAATCAGCCCCAGCATTTT.